Below are 10 T cell receptor beta chains sequenced from a single sample in a study of blood T cell repertoires in COVID-19. Sequencing was performed with immunoSEQ multiplex PCR; in TCRdb, only in-frame clones are kept and a portion is missing. The sample consists of fewer than 450,000 clones, around 90% of them appearing once. Sequencing used PBMCs or T cells enriched from blood (not recorded which). The receptors were sampled from a woman aged 40-49 years with acute COVID-19.

The J gene is TRBJ2-7, the V gene TRBV5-4; 8 bases map to TRBD1. The CDR3 has 15 amino acids. V shed 4 bases, J shed 1 base, and the junction held 7 bases outside the gene matches. From germline, CDR1 is SGHNT and CDR2 YYREEE (reference sequence). The CDR3 here is CASSPGTGPSYEQYF. The CDR3 nucleotides read TGTGCCAGCAGCCCCGGGACAGGACCATCCTACGAGCAGTACTTC.

This chain uses TRBV5-5 with TRBJ1-5; a weak D match, TRBD1 (5 bases). V lost 2 bases to trimming and J lost 7 bases, with 10 bases between them. This CDR3 contains 13 residues. Germline loops: CDR1 SGHKS, CDR2 YYEKEE (reference sequence). The CDR3 here is CASSFWGGQPQHF. For the CDR3, the DNA is TGTGCCAGCAGCTTCTGGGGCGGACAGCCCCAGCATTTT. Full variable domain (missing parts from reference TRBV5-5 and TRBJ1-5): DAGVTQSPTHLIKTRGQQVTLRCSPISGHKSVSWYQQVLGQGPQFIFQYYEKEERGRGNFPDRFSARQFPNYSSELNVNALLLGDSALYLCASSFWGGQPQHFGDGTRLSIL.

This clone has a single count. The chain links TRBV19 to TRBJ1-2; the match to TRBD1 covers 9 bases. CDR1 is LNHDA and CDR2 is SQIVND in the germline V gene (reference sequence). The CDR3 spans 16 residues. The ends lost 4 bases at V and 2 bases at J; junction bases unmatched: 8. The CDR3 protein is CASSRTGTGSNYGYTF. CDR3 in DNA: TGTGCCAGTAGTAGAACCGGGACAGGGTCGAACTATGGCTACACCTTC.

The rearrangement uses TRBV4-1 and TRBJ2-5; 10 nucleotides agree with TRBD2. Germline V gene sequence: CDR1 MGHRA, CDR2 YSYEKL. This CDR3 has 15 amino acids. After removal of 3 bases from V and 5 bases from J, the junction contained 6 bases not matched to a gene. The CDR3 nucleotides read TGCGCCAGCAGCCATGGGACTAGCGTTGGGGAGACCCAGTACTTC. Its protein product is CASSHGTSVGETQYF.

The table lists this clone with a count of one. The V call is TRBV6-5, the J call TRBJ1-5; perhaps TRBD1 as D (6 bases). Trimming cost V 5 bases and J 3 bases, with 11 bases left between them. The CDR3 totals 14 residues. Germline V gene sequence: CDR1 MNHEY, CDR2 SVGAGI. Written as DNA, the CDR3 is TGTGCCAGCAGTCGCCAGGGGAACAATCAGCCCCAGCATTTT. As protein: CASSRQGNNQPQHF.

This clone was counted only a few times. V is TRBV29-1 and J is TRBJ2-5; D perhaps matches TRBD2 (7 bases). This CDR3 has 13 amino acids. Trimming pared 0 bases from V and 3 bases from J, leaving 8 bases between. Germline CDR1 SQVTM, CDR2 ANQGSEA. Written as DNA, the CDR3 is TGCAGCGTTGAAGAAGGGGGGGAAGAGACCCAGTACTTC. Residues: CSVEEGGEETQYF.

The V and J genes are TRBV7-9 and TRBJ1-1; a weak D match, TRBD1 (5 bases). The CDR3 extends over 16 amino acids. Germline values: CDR1 SEHNR, CDR2 FQNEAQ (reference sequence). The germline V and J ends were trimmed by 4 bases and 3 bases, with 18 bases remaining between them. In DNA form, the CDR3 reads TGTGCCAGCAGCTCCCCTGGCCAGGGCCAGTACACTGAAGCTTTCTTT. Amino acid sequence: CASSSPGQGQYTEAFF.

The chain has TRBV5-1 and TRBJ2-5, with 9 nucleotides matching TRBD1. J lost 4 bases, V lost 2 bases, and 3 bases had no gene match. The germline V gene has CDR1 SGHRS and CDR2 YFSETQ. The CDR3 is 14 amino acids. CDR3 sequence reads: CASSLRTGAETQYF. CDR3 nucleotide sequence: TGCGCCAGCAGCTTAAGGACAGGGGCAGAGACCCAGTACTTC.

The chain uses TRBV6-1 and TRBJ2-5; 12 nucleotides agree with TRBD2. Per the germline V gene, CDR1 is MNHNS and CDR2 is SASEGT. The CDR3 is 18 residues long. V trimming: 2 bases; J trimming: 1 base; junction bases outside the gene matches: 8. CDR3 bases: TGTGCCAGCAGTGAACAACCCGCTAGCGGGGGGGCCCAAGAGACCCAGTACTTC. Residues: CASSEQPASGGAQETQYF.

The V call is TRBV25-1, the J call TRBJ1-5, with D hard to call. The V and J ends lost 1 base and 4 bases respectively, with 5 bases between them. Germline V CDR1 and CDR2: MGHDK, SYGVNS. This CDR3 comprises 13 residues. CDR3 nucleotides: TGTGCCAGCAGTGAATCACTTAATCAGCCCCAGCATTTT. This codes for CASSESLNQPQHF.